This T cell receptor (beta chain) was identified during a study of T cells after yellow fever vaccination. Study summary: Those fractions that held only low numbers of cells were prepared using the SMART-Seq v4 Ultra Low Input RNA kit.

MiXCR, applied by TCRdb to the 5' RACE reads, yields one record per CDR3 protein. The sample consists of some 240,000 distinct CDR3 sequences, about 3.7% of them appearing once. Many counts were recorded for this clonotype. This TCR was sampled from a man between 18 and 29 years old who received the YFV17D yellow fever vaccine. Specimen: PBMCs, collected 15 days after the yellow fever booster vaccination.

In DNA form, the CDR3 reads TGCAGTGCCCGACCTGGGGGGGCCTACGAGCAGTACTTC. Its protein is CSARPGGAYEQYF. V is TRBV20-1 and J is TRBJ2-7; 7 positions match TRBD2. CDR1 is DFQATT, CDR2 SNEGSKA, per germline (reference sequence). The CDR3 contains 13 residues. V lost 6 bases to trimming and J lost 2 bases; unmatched junction nucleotides: 7.